Listed below are T cell receptor beta chains from one sample, sequenced in a study of T cell responses to AZD1222 COVID-19 vaccine. Profiling relied on immunoSEQ multiplex PCR, and the TCRdb table lists in-frame clones only, not all of them. The sample gives 140,000 to 150,000 clones, about 92% of which show up once; roughly 3.3% is in the top ten. The specimen comprised peripheral blood, sampled 28 days after the second AZD1222 dose. Receptors originate from an adult who received the AZD1222 COVID-19 vaccine. Both conserved end residues are part of each CDR3. The order of the fields is V gene, J gene, D gene, CDR3 DNA, CDR3 protein. A D gene is named only where the DNA matches it firmly.

TRBV30	TRBJ2-2	TRBD2	TGTGCCTGGAGTGTACAGGCGGGAGGGCCAGTCGGGGAGCTGTTTTTT	CAWSVQAGGPVGELFF
TRBV12-5	TRBJ2-5	.	TGTGCTAGTGGTTTGTGGGCAGAAGAGACCCAGTACTTC	CASGLWAEETQYF
TRBV24-1	TRBJ2-4	.	TGTGCCACCAGTGATCGACGGGACGTCAAAAACATTCAGTACTTC	CATSDRRDVKNIQYF
TRBV27	TRBJ2-3	TRBD2	TGTGCCAGCAGTGGCCGACTAGCGGGAGGGCTCACAGATACGCAGTATTTT	CASSGRLAGGLTDTQYF
TRBV9	TRBJ1-1	.	TGTGCCAGCAGCGTAGCAGTAGGGTATACTGAAGCTTTCTTT	CASSVAVGYTEAFF
TRBV28	TRBJ1-2	.	TGTGCCAGCAGTCCGGGGGGGGGTGCCTATGGCTACACCTTC	CASSPGGGAYGYTF
TRBV28	TRBJ1-3	.	TGTGCCAGCAATCCTTCGGGGCGACCCCTCTCTGGAAACACCATATATTTT	CASNPSGRPLSGNTIYF
TRBV5-4	TRBJ2-7	.	TGTGCCAGCAGCTTGGGAATCGGGGTTTCCTACGAGCAGTACTTC	CASSLGIGVSYEQYF
TRBV28	TRBJ1-1	.	TGTGCCAGCAGTTCGGGCGGGACACCGAACACTGAAGCTTTCTTT	CASSSGGTPNTEAFF
TRBV18	TRBJ1-1	TRBD1	TGTGCCAGCTCACCACCGTCAGGGGGCTTGGCTGAAGCTTTCTTT	CASSPPSGGLAEAFF
TRBV25-1	TRBJ2-1	.	TGTGCCAGCAGTGTCAGCGCGAAACCTTACAATGAGCAGTTCTTC	CASSVSAKPYNEQFF
TRBV5-1	TRBJ2-7	.	TGCGCCAGCAGCTTGGAAGGGACACCTTACGAGCAGTACTTC	CASSLEGTPYEQYF